Here is one TCR beta chain with its context. Its antigen is not yet known. No base qualities exist here, and no much larger clone lies one base off it. Each donor gave one peripheral blood draw, approximately 110 mL on average, collected into heparinised tubes. A BD FACSAria II was used to sort naive, central memory, regulatory and stem cell-like memory CD4+ T cells with a panel that included CD45RO, CCR7, CD25, CD127, CD95 and CD27. Every sorted population had a purity above 98%. PBMCs were isolated right away by Lymphoprep density gradient centrifugation and were stained directly, without culture. So that batch effects would be minimized, each experiment stained and sorted samples in pairs, pairing one healthy donor with one patient. All of the isolated RNA was reverse transcribed with the High Capacity cDNA Reverse Transcription Kit, so expressed TCRB transcripts were sequenced. Deep immunoSEQ sequencing was performed on naive, central memory and regulatory T cell samples, with an average of roughly 3.6 million total reads per sample. After sorted cells were lysed in RLT buffer, RNA was extracted with DNase-treated RNeasy Micro or Mini kits, with the choice depending on cell number. Each cell subset was processed separately to prevent cross-contamination, with patient and healthy donor samples processed together. The immunoSEQ multiplex PCR was used to amplify TCRB sequences from cDNA, generating 87-bp fragments that spanned the CDR3 region. Sequencing of the amplicons was done on the Illumina HiSeq platform. The study's own analysis went as follows. PCR bias was corrected computationally using synthetic template baselines, and reads within Hamming distance 2 were collapsed, with unmergeable singletons discarded. Reads were aligned to IMGT to assign V, D and J genes, CDR3 length, and insertions or deletions at six rearrangement sites. Clonotype counts were normalized to sorted cell number within each subset before computing true diversity and Gini coefficients with the tcR R package. The overlap coefficient, calculated on TCRB nucleotide sequences, was used to quantify repertoire sharing. Out-of-frame TCRB sequences from naive cells were analyzed as a proxy for the pre-selection repertoire. TCRdb holds this immuneACCESS table with in-frame rearrangements only. Some clones are missing; in checked studies, unresolved V genes explain under half, and the rest has no known cause. V and J calls plus clone size are reproduced from that table; the DNA served to infer D and trimming. The table for this sample lists hundreds of thousands of clones; about 30% of them were counted only once. Around 0.065% of the sample belongs to the ten largest clones.

The sample belongs to a study of beta chain features in type 1 diabetes (dated by TCRdb to 2016 to 2019). Background on the whole study: Mean age, gender distribution, total cell number and subset yield were not different between patients and healthy donors. Whereas all 28 donors provided naive and central memory subsets, regulatory and stem cell-like memory subsets were isolated from just 8 patients and about 8 healthy donors. In the study, TCRB repertoires of sorted circulating CD4+ T cell subsets from recently diagnosed type 1 diabetes patients were compared with those of matched healthy donors. A total of about 100 million sorted cells were examined across all samples, and RNA yield correlated strongly with the number of cells per subset. What the authors observed across the whole study: HLA sub-analyses involved small numbers of individuals, so any influence of HLA type on TCRB rearrangement remained unresolved. Shorter templates might have been favored by PCR, but patient and control samples were amplified and corrected together, so both groups would have been affected equally by any skew. Patients with type 1 diabetes made fewer insertions and deleted more nucleotides at VDJ recombination sites, implying thymic rearrangement abnormalities. The naive, central memory and regulatory TCRB repertoires appeared to resemble one another more closely among patients than among healthy donors. Sequencing cDNA rather than genomic DNA could over-represent highly expressing activated cells, although activation and CD3 levels did not differ between groups. In all four CD4+ subsets, TCRB CDR3 length was moderately but significantly shorter in type 1 diabetes patients.

V loses 5 bases, J loses 3 bases, and the germline ends lie 16 bases apart. CDR1 SGHDT and CDR2 YYEEEE are derived from the germline V gene. Counted from cysteine to phenylalanine, this CDR3 has 15 amino acids. Just CDR3 DNA is preserved here, 45 bases in frame from base 1. Source material: naive CD4+ T cells from blood. What this sample's cell subset or site label stands for: true naive CD4+ T cells. The chain joins TRBV5-6 to TRBJ2-3; a tentative D call is TRBD1 (6 bases match). The sequence was obtained from a man aged 18-30 years in good health. The CDR3 protein: CASSSPGHSTDTQYF. Here is the DNA: TGTGCCAGCAGTTCACCGGGACACTCGACAGATACGCAGTATTTT. This CDR3, with the reference TRBV5-6 and TRBJ2-3 proteins standing in past its ends, gives the full variable domain DAGVTQSPTHLIKTRGQQVTLRCSPKSGHDTVSWYQQALGQGPQFIFQYYEEEERQRGNFPDRFSGHQFPNYSSELNVNALLLGDSALYLCASSSPGHSTDTQYFGPGTRLTVL.